One sample yielded the 29 T cell receptor beta chains listed below, sequenced in a study of OX40 agonist ivuxolimab in advanced cancers. Profiled with immunoSEQ multiplex PCR; TCRdb holds only in-frame clones, not every one. Here the sample spans roughly 60,000 clones, approximately 87% being singletons. The starting material was CD4+ or CD8+ T cells sorted from blood, obtained in a trial of the OX40 agonist ivuxolimab. The receptors shown here come from an adult with an advanced solid tumor such as melanoma, head and neck, liver or kidney cancer.

J is TRBJ1-4 and V is TRBV6-5; no reliable D call. The CDR3 has 14 amino acids. V lost 6 bases and J 6 bases, leaving 14 bases between the germline ends. Germline CDR1 and CDR2: MNHEY and SVGAGI. The DNA for the CDR3 is TGTGCCAGCAGCGGACTGTCTTTGGATGAAAAACTGTTTTTT. Its translation is CASSGLSLDEKLFF.

This clone has only one observation. V is TRBV5-1 and J is TRBJ1-1, with no clear D. The CDR3 is 14 residues long. The V end was cut by 0 bases, the J end by 5 bases, with 11 bases between. Germline loops: CDR1 SGHRS, CDR2 YFSETQ. DNA of the CDR3: TGCGCCAGCAGCTTGGATGGGGTTGAAACTGAAGCTTTCTTT. This sequence encodes CASSLDGVETEAFF.

The CDR3, as DNA: TGTGCCAGCAGTTCACGGTCTGGTCATCAGCCCCAGCATTTT. Its translation is CASSSRSGHQPQHF. The gene calls are TRBV28 and TRBJ1-5; D is unresolved. The germline V gene encodes CDR1 MDHEN and CDR2 SYDVKM. This CDR3 has 14 residues. V was pared by 4 bases and J by 5 bases, with 12 bases between.

The rearrangement uses TRBV7-8 and TRBJ2-3; D is ambiguous. Germline values: CDR1 SGHVS, CDR2 FQNEAQ. The CDR3 has 16 residues. The germline V and J ends were trimmed by 4 bases and 1 base, with 15 bases remaining between them. The CDR3 is CASSSGSLPGTDTQYF. The CDR3 coding sequence is TGTGCCAGCAGCTCTGGCAGCCTTCCGGGCACAGATACGCAGTATTTT. Filled out from reference TRBV7-8 and TRBJ2-3, the complete variable domain reads GAGVSQSPRYKVAKRGQDVALRCDPISGHVSLFWYQQALGQGPEFLTYFQNEAQLDKSGLPSDRFFAERPEGSVSTLKIQRTQQEDSAVYLCASSSGSLPGTDTQYFGPGTRLTVL.

J is TRBJ1-3 and V is TRBV5-4; D remains ambiguous. Germline-derived CDR1 and CDR2 are SGHNT and YYREEE (reference sequence). The CDR3 extends over 15 amino acids. V was clipped by 0 bases and J by 1 base, with 8 bases between them. The CDR3 reads CASSLDAGSGNTIYF. The CDR3 bases are TGTGCCAGCAGCTTGGATGCGGGGTCTGGAAACACCATATATTTT.

Here the CDR3 DNA reads TGTGCCATCAGAGTCCATCCACAGAGCTCCTACGAGCAGTACTTC. Protein sequence: CAIRVHPQSSYEQYF. V gene TRBV10-3 combines with J gene TRBJ2-7; D not resolved. V was cut by 6 bases and J by 0 bases, with 15 bases left in between. Per the germline V gene, CDR1 is ENHRY and CDR2 is SYGVKD. The CDR3 loop spans 15 amino acids.

This clone was observed a single time. The genes are TRBV5-1 and TRBJ2-5, with D possibly being TRBD1 (6 bases). CDR1 and CDR2 from the germline V gene are SGHRS and YFSETQ. V was clipped by 5 bases and J by 5 bases, with 16 bases between them. The CDR3 extends over 14 amino acids. CDR3 in amino acids: CASSRQGPGETQYF. CDR3 DNA sequence: TGCGCCAGCAGTCGGCAGGGGCCCGGTGAGACCCAGTACTTC.

V usage is TRBV2 and J usage is TRBJ1-4; unclear D gene. This CDR3 has 14 amino acids. Germline V CDR1 and CDR2: SNHLY, FYNNEI. V was clipped by 8 bases and J by 0 bases, with 10 bases between them. The CDR3 spells CASSEAATNEKLFF. CDR3 nucleotide sequence: TGTGCCAGCTCGGAGGCGGCAACTAATGAAAAACTGTTTTTT. Variable domain in full (rest from reference TRBV2 and TRBJ1-4): EPEVTQTPSHQVTQMGQEVILRCVPISNHLYFYWYRQILGQKVEFLVSFYNNEISEKSEIFDDQFSVERPDGSNFTLKIRSTKLEDSAMYFCASSEAATNEKLFFGSGTQLSVL.

The chain has TRBV9 and TRBJ2-1, with D perhaps matching TRBD1 (6 bases). The CDR3 is made up of 15 amino acids. V shed 3 bases and J shed 0 bases, with 10 bases lying between them. Germline-derived CDR1 and CDR2 are SGDLS and YYNGEE. CDR3 sequence reads: CASSAGTNSYNEQFF. For the CDR3, the DNA is TGTGCCAGCAGCGCTGGGACAAACTCCTACAATGAGCAGTTCTTC.

The rearrangement links TRBV6-1 to TRBJ1-1; unclear D gene. Trimming took 2 bases from V and 7 from J, leaving 8 bases between them. From germline, CDR1 is MNHNS and CDR2 SASEGT. This CDR3 has 12 residues. The CDR3 is CASSEPRLEAFF. CDR3 bases: TGTGCCAGCAGTGAACCACGGCTTGAAGCTTTCTTT.

The chain is built from TRBV25-1 and TRBJ2-3, with 10 positions matching TRBD2. From germline, CDR1 is MGHDK and CDR2 SYGVNS. Trimming took 9 bases from V and 2 from J; bases not matched to a gene: 5. CDR3 size: 14 residues. For the CDR3, the DNA is TGTGCCAGTAGGACTAGCGGACTCACAGATACGCAGTATTTT. Its protein product is CASRTSGLTDTQYF. The full variable domain, with the rest looked up from reference TRBV25-1 and TRBJ2-3, is EADIYQTPRYLVIGTGKKITLECSQTMGHDKMYWYQQDPGMELHLIHYSYGVNSTEKGDLSSESTVSRIRTEHFPLTLESARPSHTSQYLCASRTSGLTDTQYFGPGTRLTVL.

The V and J genes are TRBV29-1 and TRBJ2-6; maybe TRBD1 (6 bases). V was pared by 2 bases and J by 0 bases, with 8 bases between. In germline, CDR1 is SQVTM, CDR2 ANQGSEA. The CDR3 runs 15 residues. CDR3 DNA sequence: TGCAGCGTTGAAAGCAGGGGCTCTGGGGCCAACGTCCTGACTTTC. It is translated as CSVESRGSGANVLTF.

V usage is TRBV19 and J usage is TRBJ2-4, with no clear D. The V and J ends lost 5 bases and 0 bases respectively, with 14 bases between them. CDR1 is LNHDA and CDR2 is SQIVND in the germline V gene (reference sequence). This CDR3 is built from 16 residues. CDR3 sequence (DNA): TGTGCCAGTAGTCCCCCCCTCACTTTAGCCAAAAACATTCAGTACTTC. As protein: CASSPPLTLAKNIQYF.

The rearrangement joins TRBV15 to TRBJ1-4; D possibly corresponds to TRBD1 (5 bases). There are 15 residues in the CDR3. Between the trimmed V and J ends, which lost 0 bases and 8 bases, there was a span of 13 bases. The germline CDR1 and CDR2 sequences are LNHNV and YYDKDF (reference sequence). CDR3 in DNA: TGTGCCACCAGCAGAGAAGGGGCAGGAGGGGAAAAACTGTTTTTT. Its protein is CATSREGAGGEKLFF.

J is TRBJ2-7 and V is TRBV5-1, with 9 nucleotides matching TRBD1. The length of the CDR3 is 14 residues. The V gene end was trimmed by 0 bases and the J gene end by 7 bases; junction bases not matched to a gene: 5. Germline CDR1 and CDR2: SGHRS and YFSETQ. CDR3 nucleotide sequence: TGCGCCAGCAGCTTGGCACAGGGGGCGCGAGAGCAGTACTTC. Translated, it gives CASSLAQGAREQYF.

This chain joins TRBV6-1 and TRBJ2-5; D uncertain. The CDR3 is made up of 15 amino acids. V was clipped by 5 bases and J by 2 bases, with 15 bases between them. Germline V gene data show CDR1 as MNHNS and CDR2 as SASEGT. The chain's CDR3 is CASSFIGGAQETQYF. The CDR3 DNA is TGTGCCAGCAGTTTTATAGGCGGAGCACAAGAGACCCAGTACTTC.

The chain couples TRBV5-5 to TRBJ1-3; D is undetermined. The CDR3 runs 12 residues. Germline-derived CDR1 and CDR2 are SGHKS and YYEKEE (reference sequence). V was shortened by 4 bases and J by 7 bases, with 9 bases between the two germline ends. CDR3 nucleotides: TGTGCCAGCAGCATCGGGGTGAACACCATATATTTT. This translates into CASSIGVNTIYF.

This chain links TRBV2 with TRBJ2-7, with D hard to call. This CDR3 is built from 11 residues. Trimming shortened V by 4 bases and J by 5 bases, and 6 bases separated the two germline ends. Germline V gives CDR1 SNHLY, CDR2 FYNNEI. The DNA of the CDR3 is TGTGCCAGCAGTGGGCAAAACGAGCAGTACTTC. Its protein product is CASSGQNEQYF.

This clone has just a few counts. The chain combines TRBV18 with TRBJ1-5, with a possible D match to TRBD1 (5 bases). CDR1 is KGHSH, CDR2 LQKENI, per germline. The V gene lost 5 bases and the J gene lost 7 bases, with 9 bases spanning the gap. CDR3 length: 12 residues. The CDR3 DNA reads TGTGCCAGCTCAGGTCGGGGCCAGCCCCAGCATTTT. This encodes CASSGRGQPQHF.

This clone was observed a few times. The J gene is TRBJ1-4, the V gene TRBV5-1; tentatively, D is TRBD1 (6 bases). The germline V and J ends were trimmed by 0 bases and 6 bases, with 15 bases remaining between them. Germline CDR1 reads SGHRS; CDR2 reads YFSETQ. The CDR3 covers 16 residues. The CDR3 loop reads CASSLESGGGYEKLFF. As DNA, the CDR3 is TGCGCCAGCAGCTTGGAATCTGGGGGCGGTTATGAAAAACTGTTTTTT.

The chain couples TRBV7-2 to TRBJ1-1, with D maybe TRBD1 (5 bases). Germline V gene lookup returns CDR1 SGHTA and CDR2 FQGNSA. The CDR3 consists of 13 residues. V was clipped by 5 bases and J by 4 bases, with 11 bases between them. DNA for the CDR3: TGTGCCAGCAGCCCCCCAGGGCCCACTGAAGCTTTCTTT. This codes for CASSPPGPTEAFF.

This clone has just a few counts. The rearrangement uses TRBV6-1 and TRBJ2-1, with D possibly TRBD2 on 6 matching bases. The CDR3 runs 15 residues. CDR1 is MNHNS and CDR2 is SASEGT in the germline V gene. Deletions cut 6 bases from V and 2 bases from J, with 14 bases between. DNA for the CDR3: TGTGCCAGCAGATCTAGACTAGTGGCCTACAATGAGCAGTTCTTC. This encodes CASRSRLVAYNEQFF.

The chain joins TRBV15 to TRBJ2-1; D might be TRBD2 (6 bases). V was shortened by 5 bases and J by 4 bases, with 15 bases between the two germline ends. Looked up from germline, CDR1 is LNHNV and CDR2 is YYDKDF (reference sequence). The CDR3 is made up of 15 amino acids. CDR3 coding DNA: TGTGCCACCAGCGTCGGCGGGACGATATACAATGAGCAGTTCTTC. It encodes CATSVGGTIYNEQFF.

The chain employs TRBV15 and TRBJ2-7, with D perhaps given as TRBD1 or TRBD2 (5 bases each). The V gene's germline CDR1 is LNHNV and CDR2 YYDKDF (reference sequence). V lost 5 bases and J 6 bases, leaving 23 bases between the germline ends. This CDR3 contains 16 residues. The CDR3 sequence: CATSYVPTGPTGEQYF. The CDR3 bases are TGTGCCACCAGCTATGTACCCACGGGACCTACCGGCGAGCAGTACTTC. Full variable domain (missing parts from reference TRBV15 and TRBJ2-7): DAMVIQNPRYQVTQFGKPVTLSCSQTLNHNVMYWYQQKSSQAPKLLFHYYDKDFNNEADTPDNFQSRRPNTSFCFLDIRSPGLGDTAMYLCATSYVPTGPTGEQYFGPGTRLTVT.

The V and J genes are TRBV27 and TRBJ2-4; TRBD2 agrees at 11 bases. The CDR3 has 16 amino acids. Germline V gene data show CDR1 as MNHEY and CDR2 as SMNVEV (reference sequence). The trim removed 5 bases at V and 3 bases at J, leaving 6 bases unmatched. DNA for the CDR3: TGTGCCAGCAGTCCACCCGGGACTAGCGGCAAAAACATTCAGTACTTC. Protein: CASSPPGTSGKNIQYF.

The CDR3 DNA sequence: TGTGCCAGCAGCCCCGCGGCGGGGGAGACCCAGTACTTC. Translation gives CASSPAAGETQYF. The chain carries TRBV11-2 and TRBJ2-5; maybe TRBD2 (6 bases). The CDR3 extends over 13 amino acids. V lost 5 bases, J lost 5 bases, and 12 bases lay in between. Germline CDR1 is SGHAT and CDR2 is FQNNGV.

The chain joins TRBV27 to TRBJ1-5, with a weak D call TRBD1 (5 bases). The V end was cut by 6 bases, the J end by 5 bases, with 14 bases between. The CDR3 length is 14 residues. The germline V gene encodes CDR1 MNHEY and CDR2 SMNVEV (reference sequence). The CDR3, as DNA: TGTGCCAGCAGCCAAGACAGTAGGGATCAGCCCCAGCATTTT. Protein product: CASSQDSRDQPQHF.

The chain carries TRBV15 and TRBJ2-3; D not resolved. The CDR3 spans 14 residues. V gave up 6 bases and J gave up 0 bases, with 10 bases separating them. CDR1 and CDR2 (germline): LNHNV, YYDKDF (reference sequence). DNA for the CDR3: TGTGCCACCAGACAAGAAAAAAGCACAGATACGCAGTATTTT. Its protein product is CATRQEKSTDTQYF.

The rearrangement joins TRBV19 to TRBJ2-2, with D perhaps TRBD2 (7 bases). The CDR3 runs to 14 residues. V was cut by 6 bases and J by 3 bases, with 11 bases left in between. The V gene's germline CDR1 is LNHDA and CDR2 SQIVND (reference sequence). In DNA, the CDR3 is TGTGCCAGTAGGCAAGGGGGGGACACCGGGGAGCTGTTTTTT. As protein: CASRQGGDTGELFF. Full variable domain (rest looked up from reference TRBV19 and TRBJ2-2): DGGITQSPKYLFRKEGQNVTLSCEQNLNHDAMYWYRQDPGQGLRLIYYSQIVNDFQKGDIAEGYSVSREKKESFPLTVTSAQKNPTAFYLCASRQGGDTGELFFGEGSRLTVL.